This TCR beta chain was sequenced in a study of blood T cells in healthy people across ages (dated by TCRdb to the mid-2010s). In the study overall: In model experiments, template switching captured about one uniquely barcoded TCR beta cDNA molecule for every two T cells. To track age-related changes in TCR beta repertoire diversity, the study relied on deep sequencing normalized with unique cDNA molecular identifiers. The donors were split into four age groups: young (average roughly 15 years), middle-aged (about 40), aged (over 55) and long-lived (about 82). To avoid experimental bias, donors of different ages were randomly spread across the sequencing lanes. The study analyzed two additional independent replicas of 1 million unique cDNA reads from the same blood draw for two donors, one aged 18 to 29 and one aged 80 or older.

Only a few counts were recorded for this clonotype. Its antigen is currently not known. No base-level quality is on record; no much larger clone is a single base apart. The donors were around 39 Caucasian individuals from Russia, aged roughly 6 to 90 years, who were systemically healthy. Around 10 milliliters of peripheral blood were collected from each donor into EDTA-treated Vacutainer tubes. Ficoll-Paque density-gradient centrifugation was used to isolate PBMCs, with at least 6 million obtained per sample. Trizol reagent was used to extract total RNA from PBMCs, with at least 5.5 micrograms per sample. For every donor, an aliquot of PBMCs went through flow cytometry to measure the percentages of naive CD45RAhigh/CD27high T cells. What the research found in general, with its limitations: Conclusive comparison of naive and antigen-experienced compartments was prevented by the profiling of bulk unsorted PBMCs. There was a strong correlation between observed TCR beta diversity and the percentage of naive T cells measured by flow cytometry. Compared with the aged group, more naive CD4+ T cells, fewer expanded clones and increased TCR diversity were shown by the long-lived group, suggesting age selection. As age increased, observed TCR beta diversity per million T cells dropped in a roughly linear way, and a significant reduction was already evident by age about 36. Because the CMV infection status of the donors was unknown, age-related changes in expanded clonotypes may potentially have been confounded. Estimates of total diversity based on one million sequenced T cells were regarded as lower bounds and as underestimates.

Receptor amplification or capture employed 5' RACE. Sequenced using an Illumina HiSeq 2500. A second roughly 7 to 11 cycle PCR used a sample-barcoded 5' primer and a J-beta primer mix. A unique molecular identifier was introduced onto each TCR beta cDNA molecule by a template-switch 5' adaptor carrying 12 random nucleotides. At least 2.5 million CDR3-containing paired-end reads were obtained from each sample. First-strand cDNA synthesis was performed from all RNA using the Mint cDNA synthesis kit, with priming by a TRBC-specific oligonucleotide. After uracil-DNA glycosylase treatment, a first 18-cycle PCR used universal primers M1SS and BC2_uni_R on all cDNA. As for the original processing: For normalization, 1 million high-quality reads, each with a distinct molecular identifier, were randomly selected from each sample. Instead of being binned into consensus sequences, reads that shared molecular identifiers were thrown out. MiTCR, set to a Q25 quality threshold and the strictest error-elimination algorithm, was used for CDR3 identification, clonotype clustering and error correction. A nonparametric unseen species model with Euler transformation was used to estimate a lower bound on total TCR beta diversity. TCRdb trimmed public reads at Q25 via fastp, called clones via MiXCR and kept in-frame beta chains. Each entry is one CDR3 protein sequence, shown with its most common DNA and genes. Here the V and J calls rest on TCRdb's processing, not on the authors' analysis. A total of about 1.5 million distinct CDR3 sequences appear in this sample, 42% of them only once. 7.9% of the sample is in the top ten clones.

Sequenced material: blood. This clonotype was obtained from a woman between 18 and 30 years old in good health.

Here the CDR3 is given as CASSKGRGRAGQETQYF. The nucleotides are TGTGCCAGCAGCAAAGGGCGGGGGAGGGCAGGTCAAGAGACCCAGTACTTC. The chain uses TRBV21-1 and TRBJ2-7; the table assigns TRBD2, which was not confirmed against the DNA. The end of the DNA is better explained by TRBJ2-5, so the J call may be wrong. TRBV21-1 is deemed a pseudogene. CDR3 length: 17 amino acids, cysteine to phenylalanine. Only the CDR3 region is kept as DNA, spanning 51 bases read in frame from base 1.